This T cell receptor beta chain was identified during a study of cytomegalovirus exposure and HLA in healthy donors. V was cut by 2 bases and J by 5 bases, with 6 bases left in between. The CDR3 covers 12 residues. Germline V lookup: CDR1 SGHAT, CDR2 FQNNGV. 60 Vbeta and 13 Jbeta primers were used in PCR. Assay used: immunoSEQ multiplex PCR; TCRdb lists only in-frame clones, some missing. The table records approximately 100,000 clones, over 75% of them present only once. V gene TRBV11-2 combines with J gene TRBJ1-1; D is undetermined. Specimen: PBMCs. This TCR was sampled from a man between 60 and 70 years old in good health and CMV-seropositive. CDR3 coding DNA: TGTGCCAGCAGCTTACTTGTAACTGAAGCTTTCTTT. Translation: CASSLLVTEAFF.